These T cell receptor beta chains were read from a single sample in a study of siplizumab effects on memory and regulatory T cells. Sequenced by immunoSEQ multiplex PCR; TCRdb stores in-frame clones only, minus some. Of some 110,000 clones listed, 90% to 95% are singletons. The sample consisted of CD4+ T cells sorted from blood. Receptors originate from a human donor in good health. The CDR3 runs from the conserved cysteine through the conserved F or W. Fields, in order: V gene, CDR3 protein.

V gene: TRBV10-1
CDR3 protein: CASSAPKGTIWELFF

V gene: TRBV20-1
CDR3 protein: CRAQGNVEQYF

V gene: TRBV9
CDR3 protein: CASSVGVPITDTQYF

V gene: TRBV30
CDR3 protein: CAWNPRRGADTQYF

V gene: TRBV10-3
CDR3 protein: CAISDPGQGMRSYGYTF

V gene: TRBV30
CDR3 protein: CAWSPRGVSPLHF

V gene: TRBV7-8
CDR3 protein: CASSRDRVYTDTQYF

V gene: TRBV6-5
CDR3 protein: CASSRELTGNEKLFF

V gene: TRBV6-1
CDR3 protein: CASTLLAGVGDTQYF

V gene: TRBV11-2
CDR3 protein: CASMERLDTEAFF

V gene: TRBV15
CDR3 protein: CATSRPVYNEQFF

V gene: TRBV7-6
CDR3 protein: CASSRRDFSLSYEQYF

V gene: TRBV7-9
CDR3 protein: CASSLVWQETQYF

V gene: TRBV6-5
CDR3 protein: CASSRTGGSYNEQFF

V gene: TRBV19
CDR3 protein: CASSTLAGYEQYF

V gene: TRBV7-9
CDR3 protein: CASSLDRGIQETQYF

V gene: TRBV13
CDR3 protein: CASSDGTYRAKNIQYF